These 13 T cell receptor beta chains were sequenced from one sample in a study of blood T cell repertoires in COVID-19. Clones were sequenced by immunoSEQ multiplex PCR, and TCRdb holds only the in-frame ones, with some missing. The sample yields tens of thousands of clones, almost 85% seen once. The specimen was peripheral blood. The source is a man between 65 and 79 years old with acute or convalescent COVID-19.

The chain combines TRBV6-5 with TRBJ2-3, with 8 bases that match TRBD2. Germline V lookup: CDR1 MNHEY, CDR2 SVGAGI. V gave up 8 bases and J gave up 4 bases; unmatched junction bases: 8. The CDR3 is made up of 14 amino acids. CDR3 sequence: CASSGGLRSDTQYF. CDR3 in DNA: TGTGCCAGCTCGGGAGGGCTTAGGTCAGATACGCAGTATTTT.

The V call is TRBV11-1, the J call TRBJ1-1; D gene unclear. The V gene's germline CDR1 is SGHAT and CDR2 FQDESV (reference sequence). V was cut by 3 bases and J by 5 bases, with 13 bases left in between. The CDR3 sequence is 14 residues long. CDR3 protein: CASSLGRGDTEAFF. In DNA form, the CDR3 reads TGTGCCAGCAGCTTGGGTCGGGGAGATACTGAAGCTTTCTTT. Using reference TRBV11-1 and TRBJ1-1 for the parts outside the CDR3, the full variable domain is EAEVAQSPRYKITEKSQAVAFWCDPISGHATLYWYRQILGQGPELLVQFQDESVVDDSQLPKDRFSAERLKGVDSTLKIQPAELGDSAMYLCASSLGRGDTEAFFGQGTRLTVV.

This clone appeared a single time. The V gene is TRBV5-1, the J gene TRBJ2-1; D is unresolved. The germline V and J ends were trimmed by 6 bases and 2 bases, with 9 bases remaining between them. This CDR3 spans 13 amino acids. Germline CDR1 SGHRS, CDR2 YFSETQ. For the CDR3, the DNA is TGCGCCAGCAAGTTGGGCACCTACAATGAGCAGTTCTTC. It specifies CASKLGTYNEQFF.

This clone occurred once. This chain uses TRBV19 with TRBJ2-1; 11 nucleotides align to TRBD1. With V trimmed by 0 bases and J by 0 bases, 1 base remained unmatched. Germline CDR1 is LNHDA and CDR2 is SQIVND (reference sequence). The CDR3 is 17 residues long. CDR3 DNA sequence: TGTGCCAGTAGTATAGATGGACAGGGGGCCTCCTACAATGAGCAGTTCTTC. It translates to CASSIDGQGASYNEQFF.

V gene TRBV7-8 combines with J gene TRBJ1-2; TRBD1 matches at 10 bases. V lost 5 bases to trimming and J lost 4 bases; unmatched junction nucleotides: 7. The CDR3 spans 15 residues. Germline V CDR1 and CDR2: SGHVS, FQNEAQ. The CDR3 spells CASSAGDRGGYGYTF. The CDR3 DNA is TGTGCCAGCAGCGCCGGGGACAGGGGCGGCTATGGCTACACCTTC.

The chain carries TRBV6-1 and TRBJ2-7; TRBD2 might be the D (6 bases). Germline loops: CDR1 MNHNS, CDR2 SASEGT. This CDR3 is built from 12 residues. Trimming shortened V by 1 base and J by 6 bases, and 7 bases separated the two germline ends. The CDR3 loop is CASSEGRAEQYF. As DNA, the CDR3 is TGTGCCAGCAGTGAAGGGAGGGCCGAGCAGTACTTC.

A word on this clone: Other nucleotide sequences from this sample produce the same CDR3. The chain couples TRBV18 to TRBJ2-5, with 7 bases fitting TRBD2. Unmatched junction bases numbered 3, after V lost 3 bases and J lost 5 bases. The V gene's germline CDR1 is KGHSH and CDR2 LQKENI. CDR3 length: 13 residues. The CDR3, as DNA: TGTGCCAGCTCACCCCTCGGGGGGGAGACCCAGTACTTC. This translates into CASSPLGGETQYF.

This clone was detected a few times. The chain employs TRBV2 and TRBJ1-2; no firm D call. CDR1 is SNHLY and CDR2 is FYNNEI in the germline V gene. The CDR3 sequence is 11 residues long. With 10 bases removed from V and 2 bases from J, the gap between germline ends came to 8 bases. The CDR3, as DNA: TGTGCCACGGTGGAGAACTATGGCTACACCTTC. Protein product: CATVENYGYTF. The full variable domain, completed using reference TRBV2 and TRBJ1-2, is EPEVTQTPSHQVTQMGQEVILRCVPISNHLYFYWYRQILGQKVEFLVSFYNNEISEKSEIFDDQFSVERPDGSNFTLKIRSTKLEDSAMYFCATVENYGYTFGSGTRLTVV.

A remark on this clone: The junction and the germline gene differ at one end; a read error may be behind it. V gene TRBV7-7 combines with J gene TRBJ2-2; TRBD2 is a possible D gene (5 bases). CDR3 length: 15 amino acids. CDR1 is SSHAT and CDR2 is FNYEAQ in the germline V gene (reference sequence). CDR3 protein: CASSLASRNTGELFF. CDR3 nucleotide sequence: TGTGCTAGCAGCTTAGCTAGCCGGAACACCGGGGAGCTGTTTTTT.

CDR3 nucleotide sequence: TGCGCCAGCAGCTTGGCCTTATCCGTCCTAGGGGGCAGCTATGGCTACACCTTC. Its translation is CASSLALSVLGGSYGYTF. This sequence joins TRBV5-1 and TRBJ1-2, with 7 bases fitting TRBD1. Germline lookup yields CDR1 SGHRS and CDR2 YFSETQ. V trimming: 0 bases; J trimming: 4 bases; junction bases outside the gene matches: 15. The CDR3 is 18 amino acids. Combining the CDR3 with reference TRBV5-1 and TRBJ1-2 gives the whole variable domain KAGVTQTPRYLIKTRGQQVTLSCSPISGHRSVSWYQQTPGQGLQFLFEYFSETQRNKGNFPGRFSGRQFSNSRSEMNVSTLELGDSALYLCASSLALSVLGGSYGYTFGSGTRLTVV.

The V and J genes are TRBV7-3 and TRBJ2-3, with a weak D call TRBD2 (5 bases). The CDR3 is made up of 13 amino acids. Germline CDR1 is SGHTA and CDR2 is FQGTGA. V was shortened by 2 bases and J by 5 bases, with 8 bases between the two germline ends. The CDR3 sequence is CASSLGSVDTQYF. The DNA for the CDR3 is TGTGCCAGCAGCTTAGGGAGCGTAGATACGCAGTATTTT.

The DNA for the CDR3 is TGTGCCACCAGTGATGACCAGCGGGAGAGTAAAAGTCGCTACGAGCAGTACTTC. It specifies CATSDDQRESKSRYEQYF. The chain joins TRBV24-1 to TRBJ2-7; TRBD2 agrees at 8 bases. This CDR3 comprises 18 residues. Germline values: CDR1 KGHDR, CDR2 SFDVKD. J was trimmed by 3 bases and V by 3 bases; bases with no gene match: 15.

The CDR3 DNA follows: TGTGCCAGTAGTATGGGCGACAGGGTGAACACTGAAGCTTTCTTT. Its translation is CASSMGDRVNTEAFF. The rearrangement joins TRBV19 to TRBJ1-1, with 7 bases lining up with TRBD1. This CDR3 is 15 amino acids long. The ends lost 3 bases at V and 0 bases at J; junction bases unmatched: 4. The germline V gene encodes CDR1 LNHDA and CDR2 SQIVND (reference sequence).